This T cell receptor (beta chain) was sequenced for a study of T cell changes during pregnancy in multiple sclerosis. The method was immunoSEQ multiplex PCR; TCRdb's version includes in-frame clones alone and lacks a portion of them. The sample lists approximately 68,000 clones, 80% to 95% seen once, with more than 1.4% in the top ten. Germline assignment: CDR1 LGHNT and CDR2 FRNRAP. This CDR3 spans 15 amino acids. The V segment lost 9 bases and the J segment 8 bases; nucleotides outside the gene matches: 16. The rearrangement uses TRBV12-5 and TRBJ1-2; 9 nucleotides line up with TRBD1. This specimen consisted of peripheral blood, obtained in the second trimester of pregnancy. The TCR sequence derives from a female donor with multiple sclerosis, enrolled in a pregnancy study. The CDR3, as DNA: TGTGCTAGCACGGCCATTATGGACAGGGGAGTAGGCTACACCTTC. Its translation is CASTAIMDRGVGYTF.